The present T cell receptor beta chain was sequenced within a study of cytomegalovirus exposure and HLA in healthy donors. This table comes from immunoSEQ multiplex PCR, and its TCRdb copy is limited to in-frame clones, with some not included. The table lists about 240,000 clones, 85% to 90% of them singletons. The sequenced sample consisted of PBMCs. The receptor was derived from a man between 18 and 29 years old in good health and CMV-seronegative.

The CDR3 nucleotides are TGTGCCAGCAGCTTGAACGGGGGCACTGAAGCTTTCTTT. It yields the protein CASSLNGGTEAFF. This sequence joins TRBV7-9 and TRBJ1-1; weak D call: TRBD1 (5 bases). The CDR3 covers 13 residues. Trimming cost V 3 bases and J 4 bases, with 9 bases left between them. The germline V gene encodes CDR1 SEHNR and CDR2 FQNEAQ (reference sequence).